Sequencing of this TCR beta chain was carried out in a study of cytomegalovirus exposure and HLA in healthy donors. The germline gives CDR1 MGHRA, CDR2 YSYEKL. V was clipped by 4 bases and J by 3 bases; unmatched bases: 5. The CDR3 sequence is 15 residues long. PCR employed 60 Vbeta and 13 Jbeta primers. The table came from immunoSEQ multiplex PCR; TCRdb's copy has only in-frame clones and leaves some out. The data contain approximately 100,000 clones, nearly 80% of them seen just once; the ten biggest clones take up 5.8%. The TCR comes from a man between 60 and 75 years old in good health and CMV-seropositive. The sample consisted of PBMCs. The J gene is TRBJ2-7, the V gene TRBV4-1; TRBD1 matches 11 bases. The CDR3 DNA reads as TGCGCCAGCAGCCCCAGGACAGGGGGCGACTACGAGCAGTACTTC. Amino acids: CASSPRTGGDYEQYF.